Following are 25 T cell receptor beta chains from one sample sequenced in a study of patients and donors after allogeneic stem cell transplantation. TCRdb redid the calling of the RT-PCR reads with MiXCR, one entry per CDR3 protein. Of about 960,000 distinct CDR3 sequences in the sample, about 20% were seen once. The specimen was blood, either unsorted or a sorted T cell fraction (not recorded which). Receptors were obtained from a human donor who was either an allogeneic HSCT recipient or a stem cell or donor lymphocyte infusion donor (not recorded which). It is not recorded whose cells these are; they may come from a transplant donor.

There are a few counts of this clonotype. CDR3 in amino acids: CASSLGRASGANVLTF. The CDR3 DNA reads TGTGCCAGCAGTTTAGGCAGGGCCTCTGGGGCCAACGTCCTGACTTTC. V gene TRBV12-3 or TRBV12-4 combines with J gene TRBJ2-6; possible D gene TRBD1, 5 bases. The CDR3 has 16 amino acids. V was clipped by 1 base and J by 0 bases, with 7 bases between them.

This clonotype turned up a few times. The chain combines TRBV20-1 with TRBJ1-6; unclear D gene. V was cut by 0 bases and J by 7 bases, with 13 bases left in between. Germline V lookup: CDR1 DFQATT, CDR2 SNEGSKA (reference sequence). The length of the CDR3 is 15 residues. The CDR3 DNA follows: TGCAGTGCTAGAGATTCCGGGTCCTCCAATTCACCCCTCCACTTT. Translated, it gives CSARDSGSSNSPLHF.

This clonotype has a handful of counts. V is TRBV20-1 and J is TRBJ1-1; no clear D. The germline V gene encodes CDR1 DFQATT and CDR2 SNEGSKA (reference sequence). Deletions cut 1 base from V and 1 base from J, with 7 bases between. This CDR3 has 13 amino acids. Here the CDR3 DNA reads TGCAGTGCTAGAGTAATCAAGAACACTGAAGCTTTCTTT. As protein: CSARVIKNTEAFF.

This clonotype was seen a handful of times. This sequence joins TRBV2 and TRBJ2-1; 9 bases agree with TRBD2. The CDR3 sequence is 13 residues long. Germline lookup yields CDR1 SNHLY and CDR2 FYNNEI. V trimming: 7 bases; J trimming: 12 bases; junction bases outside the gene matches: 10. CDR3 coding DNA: TGTGCCAGCATTGGGGGCAGCGGGGGGCCGCAGTTCTTC. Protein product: CASIGGSGGPQFF. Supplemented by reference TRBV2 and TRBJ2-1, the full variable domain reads EPEVTQTPSHQVTQMGQEVILRCVPISNHLYFYWYRQILGQKVEFLVSFYNNEISEKSEIFDDQFSVERPDGSNFTLKIRSTKLEDSAMYFCASIGGSGGPQFFGPGTRLTVL.

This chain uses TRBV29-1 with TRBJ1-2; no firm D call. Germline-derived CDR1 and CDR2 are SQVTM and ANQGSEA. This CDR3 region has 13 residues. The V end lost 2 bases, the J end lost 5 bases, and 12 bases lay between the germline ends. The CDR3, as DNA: TGCAGCGTTGAATTAATTGGGAGTTATGGCTACACCTTC. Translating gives CSVELIGSYGYTF. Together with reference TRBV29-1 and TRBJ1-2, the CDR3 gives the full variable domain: SAVISQKPSRDICQRGTSLTIQCQVDSQVTMMFWYRQQPGQSLTLIATANQGSEATYESGFVIDKFPISRPNLTFSTLTVSNMSPEDSSIYLCSVELIGSYGYTFGSGTRLTVV.

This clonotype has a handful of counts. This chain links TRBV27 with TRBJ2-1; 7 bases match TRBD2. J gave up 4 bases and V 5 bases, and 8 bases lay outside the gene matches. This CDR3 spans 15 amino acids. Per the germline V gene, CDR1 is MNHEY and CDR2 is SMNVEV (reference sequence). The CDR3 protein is CASSPRASGYNEQFF. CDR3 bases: TGTGCCAGCAGTCCTAGGGCTAGCGGTTACAATGAGCAGTTCTTC.

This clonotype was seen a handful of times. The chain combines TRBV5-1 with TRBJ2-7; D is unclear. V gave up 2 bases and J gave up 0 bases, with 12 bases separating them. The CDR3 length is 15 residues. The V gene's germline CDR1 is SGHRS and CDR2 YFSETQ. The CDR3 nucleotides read TGCGCCAGCAGCTTTAGCTGGGGATTCTCCTACGAGCAGTACTTC. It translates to CASSFSWGFSYEQYF.

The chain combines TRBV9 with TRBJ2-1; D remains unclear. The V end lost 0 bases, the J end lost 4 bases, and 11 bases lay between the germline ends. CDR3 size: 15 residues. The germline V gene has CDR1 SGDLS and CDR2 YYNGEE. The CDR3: CASSVVSRAYNEQFF. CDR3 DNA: TGTGCCAGCAGCGTAGTATCTCGTGCTTACAATGAGCAGTTCTTC.

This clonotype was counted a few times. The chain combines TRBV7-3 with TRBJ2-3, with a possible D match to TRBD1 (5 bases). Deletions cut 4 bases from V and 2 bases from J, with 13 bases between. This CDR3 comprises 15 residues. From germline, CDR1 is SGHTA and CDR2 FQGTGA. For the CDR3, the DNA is TGTGCCAGCAGCTCCTACCTGGGGCCCACAGATACGCAGTATTTT. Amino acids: CASSSYLGPTDTQYF. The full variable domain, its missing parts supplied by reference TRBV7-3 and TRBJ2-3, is GAGVSQTPSNKVTEKGKYVELRCDPISGHTALYWYRQSLGQGPEFLIYFQGTGAADDSGLPNDRFFAVRPEGSVSTLKIQRTERGDSAVYLCASSSYLGPTDTQYFGPGTRLTVL.

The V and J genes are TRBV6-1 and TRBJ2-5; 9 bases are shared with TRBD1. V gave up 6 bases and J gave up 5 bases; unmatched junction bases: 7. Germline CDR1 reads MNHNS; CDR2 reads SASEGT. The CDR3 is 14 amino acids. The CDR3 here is CASSRNRGRETQYF. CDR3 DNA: TGTGCCAGCAGCCGGAACAGGGGGCGGGAGACCCAGTACTTC.

Here the CDR3 reads CASSLETSIDEQFF. Written as DNA, the CDR3 is TGTGCCAGCAGCTTGGAAACTAGTATCGATGAGCAGTTCTTC. The chain combines TRBV7-8 with TRBJ2-1; D is perhaps TRBD2 (5 bases). The V end lost 3 bases, the J end lost 8 bases, and 14 bases lay between the germline ends. This CDR3 has 14 residues. Germline CDR1 is SGHVS and CDR2 is FQNEAQ.

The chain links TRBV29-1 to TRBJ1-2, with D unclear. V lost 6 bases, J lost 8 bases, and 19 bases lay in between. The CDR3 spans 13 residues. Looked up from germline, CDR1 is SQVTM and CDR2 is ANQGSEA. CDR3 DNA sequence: TGCAGCGTCGCCAATTCGGGTAACCGCGGCTACACCTTC. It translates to CSVANSGNRGYTF.

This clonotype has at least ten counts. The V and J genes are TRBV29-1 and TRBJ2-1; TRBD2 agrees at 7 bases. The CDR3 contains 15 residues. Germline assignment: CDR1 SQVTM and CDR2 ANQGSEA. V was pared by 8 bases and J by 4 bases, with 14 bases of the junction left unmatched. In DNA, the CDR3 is TGCAGCATCGGGAGGCTAGCGGAAGGATACAATGAGCAGTTCTTC. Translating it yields CSIGRLAEGYNEQFF.

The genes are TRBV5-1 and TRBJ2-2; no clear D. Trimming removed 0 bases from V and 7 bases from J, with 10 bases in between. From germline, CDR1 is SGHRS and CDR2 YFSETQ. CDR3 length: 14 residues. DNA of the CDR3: TGCGCCAGCAGCTTGGGACCCGCCGGCGGGGAGCTGTTTTTT. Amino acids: CASSLGPAGGELFF.

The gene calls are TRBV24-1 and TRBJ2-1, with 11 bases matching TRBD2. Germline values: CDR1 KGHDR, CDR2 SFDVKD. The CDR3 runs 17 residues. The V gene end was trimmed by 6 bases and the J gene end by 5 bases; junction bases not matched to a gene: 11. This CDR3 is CATSTYPTSGSNNEQFF. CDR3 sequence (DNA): TGTGCCACCAGTACATACCCCACTAGCGGGAGCAACAATGAGCAGTTCTTC.

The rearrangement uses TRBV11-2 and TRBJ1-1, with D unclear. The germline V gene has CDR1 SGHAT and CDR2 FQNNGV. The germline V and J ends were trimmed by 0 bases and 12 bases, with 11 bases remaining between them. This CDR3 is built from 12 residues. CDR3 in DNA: TGTGCCAGCAGCTTAGAGGCCCCGCAAACTTTCTTT. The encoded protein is CASSLEAPQTFF.

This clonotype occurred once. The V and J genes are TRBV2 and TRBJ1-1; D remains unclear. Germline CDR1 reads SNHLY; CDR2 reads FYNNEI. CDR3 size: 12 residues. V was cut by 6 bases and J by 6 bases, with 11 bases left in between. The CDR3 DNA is TGTGCCAGCAGGGAACTTAGCGCTGAAGCTTTCTTT. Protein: CASRELSAEAFF.

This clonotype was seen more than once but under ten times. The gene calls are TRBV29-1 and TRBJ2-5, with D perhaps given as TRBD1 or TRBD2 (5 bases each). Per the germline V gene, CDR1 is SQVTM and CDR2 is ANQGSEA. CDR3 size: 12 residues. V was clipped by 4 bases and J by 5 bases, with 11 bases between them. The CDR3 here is CSVGQGRETQYF. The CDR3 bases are TGCAGCGTTGGGCAGGGACGGGAGACCCAGTACTTC.

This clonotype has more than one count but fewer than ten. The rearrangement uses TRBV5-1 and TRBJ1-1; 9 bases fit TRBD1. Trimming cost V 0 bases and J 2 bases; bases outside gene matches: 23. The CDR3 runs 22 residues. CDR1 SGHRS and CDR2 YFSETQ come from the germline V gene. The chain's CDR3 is CASSLEPSGTGSAVRANTEAFF. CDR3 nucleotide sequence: TGCGCCAGCAGCTTGGAACCCTCCGGGACAGGGTCGGCGGTACGAGCTAACACTGAAGCTTTCTTT.

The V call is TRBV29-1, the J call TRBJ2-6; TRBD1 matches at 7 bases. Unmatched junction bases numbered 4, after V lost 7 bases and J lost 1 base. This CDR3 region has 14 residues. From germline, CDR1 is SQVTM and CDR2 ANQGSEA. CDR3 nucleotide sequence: TGCAGCGCCCAGACAGGGTCTGGGGCCAACGTCCTGACTTTC. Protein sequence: CSAQTGSGANVLTF.

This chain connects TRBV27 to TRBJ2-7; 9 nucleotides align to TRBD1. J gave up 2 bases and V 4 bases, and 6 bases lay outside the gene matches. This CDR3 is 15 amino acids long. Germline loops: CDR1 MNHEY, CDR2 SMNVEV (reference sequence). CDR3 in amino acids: CASSSRDRDPYEQYF. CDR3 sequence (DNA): TGTGCCAGCAGTTCCCGGGACAGGGATCCCTACGAGCAGTACTTC.

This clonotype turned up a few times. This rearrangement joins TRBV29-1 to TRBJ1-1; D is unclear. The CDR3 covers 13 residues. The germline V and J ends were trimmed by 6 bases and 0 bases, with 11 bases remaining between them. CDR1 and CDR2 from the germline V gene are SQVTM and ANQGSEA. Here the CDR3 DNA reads TGCAGCGTAACGGGAACTATGAACACTGAAGCTTTCTTT. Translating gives CSVTGTMNTEAFF.

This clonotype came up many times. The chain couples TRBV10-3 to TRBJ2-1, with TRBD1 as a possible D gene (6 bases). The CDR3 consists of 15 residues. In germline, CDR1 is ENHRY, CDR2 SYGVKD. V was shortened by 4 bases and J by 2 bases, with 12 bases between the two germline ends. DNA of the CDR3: TGTGCCATCAGTGTAGTGGACAGTCCCTACAATGAGCAGTTCTTC. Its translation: CAISVVDSPYNEQFF.

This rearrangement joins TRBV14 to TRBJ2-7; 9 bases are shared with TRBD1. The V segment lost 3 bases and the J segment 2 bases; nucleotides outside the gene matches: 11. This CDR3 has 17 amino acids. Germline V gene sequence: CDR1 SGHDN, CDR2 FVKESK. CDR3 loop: CASSQAAGTGIPYEQYF. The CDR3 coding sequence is TGTGCCAGCAGCCAGGCGGCCGGGACAGGGATCCCCTACGAGCAGTACTTC.

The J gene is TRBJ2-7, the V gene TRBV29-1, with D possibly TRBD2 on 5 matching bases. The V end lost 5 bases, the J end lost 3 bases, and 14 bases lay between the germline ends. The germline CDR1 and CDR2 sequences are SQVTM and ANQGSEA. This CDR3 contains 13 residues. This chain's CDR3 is CSVKRPAGYEQYF. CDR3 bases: TGCAGCGTTAAAAGGCCCGCGGGCTACGAGCAGTACTTC.